This TCR beta chain appears in the sequencing data of a study of T cell changes during pregnancy in multiple sclerosis. Generated by immunoSEQ multiplex PCR, the TCRdb table keeps only in-frame clones and is missing some. The sample shows around 70,000 clones, about 90% of them seen only once. Germline CDR1 SGHTA, CDR2 FQGTGA. The CDR3 loop spans 19 amino acids. Losses at the gene ends were 4 bases for V and 2 bases for J; bases not matched to a gene: 14. The sample here was peripheral blood, taken in the second trimester of pregnancy. This receptor was identified in a female donor with multiple sclerosis, enrolled in a pregnancy study. J is TRBJ2-2 and V is TRBV7-3; TRBD2 aligns across 9 bases. The CDR3 reads CASSSYSSGGIFNTGELFF. The CDR3 DNA sequence: TGTGCCAGCAGCTCCTACAGCAGCGGGGGGATATTTAACACCGGGGAGCTGTTTTTT.